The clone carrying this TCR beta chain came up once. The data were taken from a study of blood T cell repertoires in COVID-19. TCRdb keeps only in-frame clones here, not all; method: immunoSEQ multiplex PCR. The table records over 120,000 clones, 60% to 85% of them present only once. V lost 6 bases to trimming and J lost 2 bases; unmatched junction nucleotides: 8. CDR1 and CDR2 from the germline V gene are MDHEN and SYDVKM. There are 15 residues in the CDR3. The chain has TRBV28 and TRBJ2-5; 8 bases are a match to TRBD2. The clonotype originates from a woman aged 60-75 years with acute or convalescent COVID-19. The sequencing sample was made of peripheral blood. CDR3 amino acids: CASSPPIAGQETQYF. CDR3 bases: TGTGCCAGCAGCCCCCCAATAGCGGGGCAAGAGACCCAGTACTTC.